A single sample is the source of the 26 T cell receptor beta chains below, sequenced in a study of blood T cell repertoires in COVID-19. Generated by immunoSEQ multiplex PCR, the TCRdb table keeps only in-frame clones and is missing some. The data contain nearly 250,000 clones, approximately 80% of them singletons. Sequenced sample: peripheral blood. All receptors come from a woman aged 80 or over with acute or convalescent COVID-19.

The rearrangement uses TRBV19 and TRBJ2-2, with TRBD2 matching 9 bases. Germline V lookup: CDR1 LNHDA, CDR2 SQIVND (reference sequence). CDR3 length: 15 amino acids. The trim removed 3 bases at V and 5 bases at J, leaving 4 bases unmatched. This chain's CDR3 is CASSIVAGETGELFF. CDR3 nucleotide sequence: TGTGCCAGTAGTATTGTAGCGGGGGAGACCGGGGAGCTGTTTTTT.

The chain uses TRBV6-5 and TRBJ2-3; tentatively, D is TRBD2 (5 bases). Germline values: CDR1 MNHEY, CDR2 SVGAGI. The ends were cut back, 6 bases at V and 4 bases at J, with 11 bases in the middle. This CDR3 comprises 13 residues. CDR3 amino acids: CASRLLVSDTQYF. CDR3 bases: TGTGCCAGCAGACTACTAGTTTCAGATACGCAGTATTTT.

This clone was seen a handful of times. This sample also contains other DNA sequences that code for the same CDR3. This chain uses TRBV6-5 with TRBJ1-2; D unclear. V dropped 6 bases and J dropped 4 bases, with 18 bases sitting between them. The CDR3 loop spans 15 amino acids. Germline-derived CDR1 and CDR2 are MNHEY and SVGAGI. In nucleotides, the CDR3 is TGTGCCAGCAGCGGTCTGGATATGGAGGGCTATGGCTACACCTTC. Its translation is CASSGLDMEGYGYTF.

The rearrangement uses TRBV19 and TRBJ2-3; TRBD2 matches at 10 bases. The J segment lost 10 bases and the V segment lost 5 bases, leaving 9 bases of the junction unmatched. This CDR3 is 14 amino acids long. The germline gives CDR1 LNHDA, CDR2 SQIVND (reference sequence). CDR3 sequence (DNA): TGTGCCAGTAGTTCCTTAGCGGGGGGCCCCGCGCAGTATTTT. Translation gives CASSSLAGGPAQYF.

The gene calls are TRBV11-2 and TRBJ1-2; 9 bases are shared with TRBD1. Germline V gene data show CDR1 as SGHAT and CDR2 as FQNNGV. Trimming cost V 3 bases and J 8 bases; bases outside gene matches: 1. This CDR3 has 12 residues. The CDR3 is CASSLGQGGYTF. The CDR3 coding sequence is TGTGCCAGCAGCTTGGGACAGGGAGGCTACACCTTC.

The chain employs TRBV5-1 and TRBJ2-2; a possible D gene is TRBD2 (6 bases). CDR3 length: 16 residues. V dropped 1 base and J dropped 5 bases, with 15 bases sitting between them. Germline CDR1 and CDR2: SGHRS and YFSETQ. In DNA, the CDR3 is TGCGCCAGCAGCTTGATGGCTCAGGCGGGGACCGGGGAGCTGTTTTTT. It codes for CASSLMAQAGTGELFF.

The CDR3 region has the DNA TGTGCCAGCAGTCGCCCCGGAGAGACCCAGTACTTC. Its protein product is CASSRPGETQYF. V and J are TRBV6-6 and TRBJ2-5, with no clear D. The germline V gene encodes CDR1 MNHNY and CDR2 SVGAGI (reference sequence). This CDR3 has 12 amino acids. V was clipped by 5 bases and J by 4 bases, with 8 bases between them.

The rearrangement links TRBV5-4 to TRBJ2-3, with D unresolved. The germline V gene encodes CDR1 SGHNT and CDR2 YYREEE (reference sequence). The V gene lost 0 bases and the J gene lost 0 bases, with 8 bases spanning the gap. The CDR3 totals 15 residues. The CDR3 DNA sequence: TGTGCCAGCAGCTTGGAAGCTCTGAGCACAGATACGCAGTATTTT. Translated, it gives CASSLEALSTDTQYF.

The CDR3: CASRRDFGGYTF. CDR3 nucleotides: TGTGCCAGTAGGAGGGATTTCGGCGGCTACACCTTC. This rearrangement joins TRBV19 to TRBJ1-2; D call uncertain. The CDR3 totals 12 residues. V lost 6 bases to trimming and J lost 8 bases, with 13 bases between them. Germline V CDR1 and CDR2: LNHDA, SQIVND (reference sequence).

This sequence joins TRBV9 and TRBJ1-2, with D maybe TRBD1 (5 bases). This CDR3 has 15 amino acids. The germline CDR1 and CDR2 sequences are SGDLS and YYNGEE. V shed 0 bases and J shed 4 bases, with 13 bases lying between them. The CDR3 DNA is TGTGCCAGCAGCGTAGGTTCAGGGCCCCCCTATGGCTACACCTTC. It specifies CASSVGSGPPYGYTF.

This chain links TRBV28 with TRBJ2-7; TRBD2 is a possible D gene (6 bases). The CDR3 consists of 12 residues. V lost 5 bases to trimming and J lost 7 bases, with 12 bases between them. CDR1 is MDHEN, CDR2 SYDVKM, per germline. The DNA for the CDR3 is TGTGCCAGCAGTCCGACGGCGGGGGAGCAGTACTTC. Translating gives CASSPTAGEQYF. Full variable domain (missing parts from reference TRBV28 and TRBJ2-7): DVKVTQSSRYLVKRTGEKVFLECVQDMDHENMFWYRQDPGLGLRLIYFSYDVKMKEKGDIPEGYSVSREKKERFSLILESASTNQTSMYLCASSPTAGEQYFGPGTRLTVT.

In this sample, this clone turned up many times. The rearrangement joins TRBV5-6 to TRBJ1-1; possibly TRBD1 for D (5 bases). Between the trimmed V and J ends, which lost 5 bases and 1 base, there was a span of 15 bases. The CDR3 sequence is 15 residues long. Germline CDR1 and CDR2: SGHDT and YYEEEE. CDR3 in amino acids: CASRGQGGRNTEAFF. DNA for the CDR3: TGTGCCAGCAGGGGGCAGGGTGGGCGGAACACTGAAGCTTTCTTT. Based on the CDR3 plus reference TRBV5-6 and TRBJ1-1, the full variable domain is DAGVTQSPTHLIKTRGQQVTLRCSPKSGHDTVSWYQQALGQGPQFIFQYYEEEERQRGNFPDRFSGHQFPNYSSELNVNALLLGDSALYLCASRGQGGRNTEAFFGQGTRLTVV.

This clone was picked up one time. This chain connects TRBV5-1 to TRBJ1-6; the D is unclear. Germline V gene lookup returns CDR1 SGHRS and CDR2 YFSETQ. The germline V and J ends were trimmed by 0 bases and 3 bases, with 10 bases remaining between them. The CDR3 length is 16 residues. For the CDR3, the DNA is TGCGCCAGCAGCTTGGGCGGGAGCAGCTATAATTCACCCCTCCACTTT. It is translated as CASSLGGSSYNSPLHF.

The rearrangement joins TRBV7-9 to TRBJ2-7, with 7 bases that match TRBD1. There are 13 residues in the CDR3. Germline V gives CDR1 SEHNR, CDR2 FQNEAQ (reference sequence). J lost 2 bases, V lost 5 bases, and 3 bases had no gene match. The CDR3 loop is CASSRTGPYEQYF. CDR3 nucleotides: TGTGCCAGCAGCCGGACAGGCCCCTACGAGCAGTACTTC. Filled out from reference TRBV7-9 and TRBJ2-7, the complete variable domain reads DTGVSQNPRHKITKRGQNVTFRCDPISEHNRLYWYRQTLGQGPEFLTYFQNEAQLEKSRLLSDRFSAERPKGSFSTLEIQRTEQGDSAMYLCASSRTGPYEQYFGPGTRLTVT.

This chain joins TRBV19 and TRBJ1-4, with 11 positions matching TRBD1. The CDR3 contains 16 residues. Germline lookup yields CDR1 LNHDA and CDR2 SQIVND (reference sequence). V shed 3 bases and J 7 bases; nucleotides not matched to a gene: 7. This CDR3 is CASSIGQGARGEKLFF. In nucleotides, the CDR3 is TGTGCCAGTAGTATCGGACAGGGGGCGCGAGGTGAAAAACTGTTTTTT.

There are a few counts of this clone. V usage is TRBV7-8 and J usage is TRBJ1-1; a weak D match, TRBD1 (6 bases). Trimming pared 3 bases from V and 4 bases from J, leaving 9 bases between. Germline values: CDR1 SGHVS, CDR2 FQNEAQ. The CDR3 has 13 residues. The CDR3 nucleotides read TGTGCCAGCAGCTTGGCAGGGGTCACTGAAGCTTTCTTT. It specifies CASSLAGVTEAFF.

V is TRBV5-3 and J is TRBJ2-5; 8 bases are shared with TRBD2. TRBV5-3 is recorded as an ORF, its role being uncertain. V was pared by 4 bases and J by 2 bases, with 4 bases of the junction left unmatched. The CDR3 has 14 amino acids. CDR3 sequence reads: CARSLSGIQETQYF. The CDR3 DNA sequence: TGTGCCAGAAGCCTTAGCGGGATACAAGAGACCCAGTACTTC.

The rearrangement uses TRBV6-2 or TRBV6-3 and TRBJ1-1, with D maybe TRBD1 (5 bases). The V and J ends lost 5 bases and 3 bases respectively, with 22 bases between them. CDR3 size: 17 residues. CDR1 is MNHEY, CDR2 SVGEGT, per germline. DNA for the CDR3: TGTGCCAGCAGTGACCCTCATGCCCGGGGGTCTGACACTGAAGCTTTCTTT. Its translation: CASSDPHARGSDTEAFF.

This chain uses TRBV6-5 with TRBJ2-5; 10 nucleotides line up with TRBD1. CDR1 and CDR2 (germline): MNHEY, SVGAGI. Trimming took 7 bases from V and 4 from J; bases not matched to a gene: 3. The CDR3 contains 13 residues. DNA of the CDR3: TGTGCCAGCACTAGGGACAGGGGAGAGACCCAGTACTTC. Amino acids: CASTRDRGETQYF.

The gene calls are TRBV19 and TRBJ1-2; a weak D match, TRBD1 (5 bases). CDR1 LNHDA and CDR2 SQIVND come from the germline V gene (reference sequence). CDR3 length: 13 residues. The V gene lost 5 bases and the J gene lost 6 bases, with 13 bases spanning the gap. In nucleotides, the CDR3 is TGTGCCAGTAGTCTAGGGGCCGGTGATGGCTACACCTTC. Translation: CASSLGAGDGYTF.

This clone was detected only once. The chain joins TRBV27 to TRBJ2-7; D perhaps matches TRBD1 (6 bases). V dropped 8 bases and J dropped 3 bases, with 17 bases sitting between them. Germline lookup yields CDR1 MNHEY and CDR2 SMNVEV (reference sequence). This CDR3 is 14 amino acids long. The CDR3 DNA reads TGTGCCAGCGGAAAACAGGGTACAAGCTACGAGCAGTACTTC. It translates to CASGKQGTSYEQYF.

The V call is TRBV11-3, the J call TRBJ2-7; 8 nucleotides align to TRBD1. The trim removed 5 bases at V and 1 base at J, leaving 4 bases unmatched. This CDR3 has 14 residues. Germline V gives CDR1 SGHNT, CDR2 YENEEA. CDR3 sequence (DNA): TGTGCCAGCAGCCCCCGGACAGGGTCCTACGAGCAGTACTTC. It yields the protein CASSPRTGSYEQYF.

The CDR3 is CASVGQAEWGEQYF. The CDR3 nucleotides read TGTGCCAGCGTCGGACAGGCCGAATGGGGCGAGCAGTACTTC. V gene TRBV2 combines with J gene TRBJ2-7, with 7 bases aligning to TRBD1. Germline V gene data show CDR1 as SNHLY and CDR2 as FYNNEI. Trimming cost V 8 bases and J 6 bases; bases outside gene matches: 13. This CDR3 comprises 14 residues.

DNA for the CDR3: TGTGCCAGCAGCTACGAATTGAGGGTTGGAAATCAGCCCCAGCATTTT. Translating gives CASSYELRVGNQPQHF. This chain uses TRBV7-2 with TRBJ1-5; unclear D gene. V shed 4 bases and J shed 4 bases, with 17 bases lying between them. Germline assignment: CDR1 SGHTA and CDR2 FQGNSA. The CDR3 has 16 residues.

CDR3 protein: CAWRPGGAYNEQFF. In DNA form, the CDR3 reads TGTGCCTGGAGGCCAGGGGGAGCCTACAATGAGCAGTTCTTC. The genes are TRBV30 and TRBJ2-1; 7 nucleotides align to TRBD1. V was pared by 3 bases and J by 2 bases, with 4 bases of the junction left unmatched. CDR3 length equals 14 residues. Per germline, CDR1 GTSNPN and CDR2 SVGIG (reference sequence). The whole variable domain, remainder taken from reference TRBV30 and TRBJ2-1, is SQTIHQWPATLVQPVGSPLSLECTVEGTSNPNLYWYRQAAGRGLQLLFYSVGIGQISSEVPQNLSASRPQDRQFILSSKKLLLSDSGFYLCAWRPGGAYNEQFFGPGTRLTVL.

The chain uses TRBV18 and TRBJ1-1; D is unresolved. Germline CDR1 and CDR2: KGHSH and LQKENI. CDR3 length: 13 residues. V shed 6 bases and J shed 0 bases, with 8 bases lying between them. The CDR3 region has the DNA TGTGCCAGCTCTCTCGGGATGAACACTGAAGCTTTCTTT. Encoded protein: CASSLGMNTEAFF.